This section outlines one T cell receptor (beta chain) sequence together with its context. Random hexamers were used to reverse transcribe an amount of roughly 0.5 to 1 ug RNA. TCRdb re-derived calls from the immunoSEQ multiplex PCR reads in MiXCR, one entry per CDR3 protein. The table shows hundreds of thousands of distinct CDR3 sequences, with less than 95% occurring only once. This record comes from a study of CD8 T cells in Susac syndrome. Study context: Among sequenced Susac syndrome patients, more than five had active disease and eight were in remission.

Trimming took 4 bases from V and 5 from J, leaving 17 bases between them. CDR3 length: 15 amino acids. Germline CDR1 reads LGHDT; CDR2 reads YNNKEL (reference sequence). The clonotype was recovered from a human donor with Susac syndrome. Sequencing was carried out using CD4+ T cells from PBMCs. The V call is TRBV3-1, the J call TRBJ1-2, with unresolved D. CDR3 coding DNA: TGTGCCAGCAGCCTCTCGATGCCCCTGGGTTATGGCTACACCTTC. It is translated as CASSLSMPLGYGYTF.